The clone carrying this T cell receptor (beta chain) was seen once. Treatment meaning: around 19 received Ad26.COV2.S at low or high dose, single or two shots; five or six received placebo; per-sample allocation not given. All samples were drawn on day 63, counting from the first vaccine or placebo injection. This record comes from a study of Ad26.COV2.S vaccination and SARS-CoV-2 variants. V lost 5 bases and J 2 bases, leaving 15 bases between the germline ends. Per germline, CDR1 LNHNV and CDR2 YYDKDF (reference sequence). The CDR3 is made up of 15 amino acids. Libraries were prepared by immunoSEQ multiplex PCR; TCRdb keeps only in-frame clonotypes and omits some of them. The data contain about 440,000 clones, about 90% of them singletons.

This specimen consisted of peripheral blood, obtained in a trial of Ad26.COV2.S vaccine versus placebo. The chain carries TRBV15 and TRBJ2-5; possibly TRBD2 for D (6 bases). This clonotype was sampled from a person aged 18-60 years who received the Ad26.COV2.S COVID-19 vaccine or a placebo. The CDR3, as DNA: TGTGCCACCAGCCCCCGCGGGACGGGGCAAGAGACCCAGTACTTC. As protein: CATSPRGTGQETQYF.